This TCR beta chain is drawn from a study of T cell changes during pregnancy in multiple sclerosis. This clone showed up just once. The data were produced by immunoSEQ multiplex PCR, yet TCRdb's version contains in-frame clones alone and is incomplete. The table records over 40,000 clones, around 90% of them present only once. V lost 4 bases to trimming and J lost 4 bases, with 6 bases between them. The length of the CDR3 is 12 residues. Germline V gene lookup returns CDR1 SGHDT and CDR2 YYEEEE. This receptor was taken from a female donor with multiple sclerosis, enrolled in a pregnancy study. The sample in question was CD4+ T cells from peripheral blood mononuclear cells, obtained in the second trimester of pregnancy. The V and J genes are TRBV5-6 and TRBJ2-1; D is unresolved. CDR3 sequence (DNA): TGTGCCAGCAGCCTATCTTACAATGAGCAGTTCTTC. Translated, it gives CASSLSYNEQFF.